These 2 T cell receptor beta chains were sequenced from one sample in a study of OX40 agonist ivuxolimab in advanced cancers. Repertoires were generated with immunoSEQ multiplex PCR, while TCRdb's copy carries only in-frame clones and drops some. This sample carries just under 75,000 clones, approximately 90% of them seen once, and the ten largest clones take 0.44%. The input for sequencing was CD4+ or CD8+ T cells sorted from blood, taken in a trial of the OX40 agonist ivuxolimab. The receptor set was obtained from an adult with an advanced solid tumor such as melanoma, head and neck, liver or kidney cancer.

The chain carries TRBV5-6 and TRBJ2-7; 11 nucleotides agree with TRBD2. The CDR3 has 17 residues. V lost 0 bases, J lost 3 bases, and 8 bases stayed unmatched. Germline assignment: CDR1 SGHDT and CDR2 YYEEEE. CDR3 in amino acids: CASSLGLAGSRVYEQYF. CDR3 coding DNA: TGTGCCAGCAGCTTGGGACTAGCGGGATCCCGGGTCTACGAGCAGTACTTC.

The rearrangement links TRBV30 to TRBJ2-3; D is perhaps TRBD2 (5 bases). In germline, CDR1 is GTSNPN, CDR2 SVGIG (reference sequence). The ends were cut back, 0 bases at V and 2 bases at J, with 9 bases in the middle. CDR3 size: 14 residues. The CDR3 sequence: CAWSVPGNTDTQYF. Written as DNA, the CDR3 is TGTGCCTGGAGTGTACCGGGGAACACAGATACGCAGTATTTT.